This is a list of T cell receptor beta chains from one sample in a study of blood T cell repertoires in COVID-19. Libraries were prepared by immunoSEQ multiplex PCR; TCRdb keeps only in-frame clonotypes and omits some of them. This repertoire shows fewer than 250,000 clones, 85% to 90% found once; its top ten account for approximately 10%. Sequences were obtained from peripheral blood. The source of these receptors is a man aged 50 or older with COVID-19, enrolled during active disease. CDR3s include the opening cysteine and the closing phenylalanine or tryptophan. The D gene is left open where the match is weak. Expanded clones are given a class, and other clones once, few, many or no size at all.

d_call	clone_size	j_call	v_call	cdr3_nt	cdr3_aa
.	.	TRBJ1-3	TRBV5-1	TGCGCCAGCAGCACCACCGGGACACGGCCCGGAAACACCATATATTTT	CASSTTGTRPGNTIYF
.	.	TRBJ1-2	TRBV6-5	TGTGCCAGTAGGACAGCGGTTAATGGCTACACCTTC	CASRTAVNGYTF
TRBD2	once	TRBJ2-1	TRBV5-1	TGCGCCAGCAGCCTCCTAGCGGGGGAGAATGAGCAGTTCTTC	CASSLLAGENEQFF
.	.	TRBJ1-2	TRBV6-1	TGTGCCAGCAGTGAAGCGGGTCGAGGCTATGGCTACACCTTC	CASSEAGRGYGYTF
TRBD2	.	TRBJ2-7	TRBV5-1	TGCGCCAGCAGCTTCGGACTAGCGGGGGTGACCTACGAGCAGTACTTC	CASSFGLAGVTYEQYF
.	.	TRBJ1-3	TRBV5-5	TGTGCCAGCAGCTGGGGGAACAGGGCTGGAAACACCATATATTTT	CASSWGNRAGNTIYF
.	.	TRBJ2-2	TRBV7-7	TGTGCCAGCGCAGCGAACACCGGGGAGCTGTTTTTT	CASAANTGELFF
TRBD2	.	TRBJ2-2	TRBV11-3	TGTGCCAGCAGCCCTAGACTAGCGGAGCACACCGGGGAGCTGTTTTTT	CASSPRLAEHTGELFF
TRBD1	.	TRBJ2-6	TRBV24-1	TGTGCCACCAGCACAGGGGGCTCTGGGGCCAACGTCCTGACTTTC	CATSTGGSGANVLTF
TRBD1	.	TRBJ2-4	TRBV5-8	TGTGCCAGCAGCTACCGGGACAGGGAAGCCAAAAACATTCAGTACTTC	CASSYRDREAKNIQYF
.	.	TRBJ1-3	TRBV5-8	TGTGCCAGCAGCTTAGCAGGATCTGGAAACACCATATATTTT	CASSLAGSGNTIYF
.	.	TRBJ1-2	TRBV9	TGTGCCAGCAACCCACGGGCAGGGTTCGAGGGCTACACCTTC	CASNPRAGFEGYTF
TRBD2	.	TRBJ2-5	TRBV6-1	TGTGCCAGCAGTGCCCGGGCGCTAGCGGTCCAAGAGACCCAGTACTTC	CASSARALAVQETQYF
.	.	TRBJ1-2	TRBV18	TGTGCCAGCTCACCACCGGGACTACAGGGCTACACCTTC	CASSPPGLQGYTF
.	.	TRBJ2-2	TRBV5-6	TGTGCCAGCAGCTTGGGCCAGGTTAGCACCGGGGAGCTGTTTTTT	CASSLGQVSTGELFF
TRBD1	.	TRBJ1-2	TRBV4-3	TGCGCCAGCAGCCAGGTATCCGGGACAGGGAATGGCTACACCTTC	CASSQVSGTGNGYTF
.	.	TRBJ1-2	TRBV28	TGTGCCAGCAACCTAGGGGTAAGCGGCTACACCTTC	CASNLGVSGYTF
TRBD2	.	TRBJ2-7	TRBV6-5	TGTGCCAGCAGTTACTACGGGAGGGGCGACGAGCAGTACTTC	CASSYYGRGDEQYF
TRBD1	.	TRBJ1-3	TRBV30	TGTGCCTCCCAGGGACAGGACTCTGGAAACACCATATATTTT	CASQGQDSGNTIYF
.	.	TRBJ1-2	TRBV3-1/TRBV3-2	TGTGCCAGCAGCCCCTCGGACAGCTCAAACTCTGGCTACACCTTC	CASSPSDSSNSGYTF
.	.	TRBJ1-1	TRBV7-9	TGTGCCAGCAGCTTAATCGGTGAAGCTTTCTTT	CASSLIGEAFF
.	.	TRBJ2-1	TRBV6-1	TGTGCCAGCAGTGAGGGAGAAGGCTCCTACAATGAGCAGTTCTTC	CASSEGEGSYNEQFF
.	.	TRBJ1-5	TRBV10-3	TGTGCCATCAGTGAGGGCGGTAATAGCAATCAGCCCCAGCATTTT	CAISEGGNSNQPQHF
TRBD1	.	TRBJ1-5	TRBV19	TGTGCCAGTAGTCTAGGCGGGACAGGGCATCAGCCCCAGCATTTT	CASSLGGTGHQPQHF
.	.	TRBJ2-3	TRBV9	TGTGCCAGCAGCGTAGGGTCGACCGCGGGAACAGATACGCAGTATTTT	CASSVGSTAGTDTQYF
.	.	TRBJ2-7	TRBV4-2	TGTGCCAGCAGCCAAGATCTTGGGCAGGGGACCTACGAGCAGTACTTC	CASSQDLGQGTYEQYF
.	.	TRBJ2-1	TRBV24-1	TGTGCCACCAGCAGGCTCAATGAGCAGTTCTTC	CATSRLNEQFF
.	.	TRBJ1-1	TRBV9	TGTGCCAGCAGCGTAGGCCCCCAGGGGACAGCTTTCTTT	CASSVGPQGTAFF